The clone carrying this T cell receptor beta chain came up once. This entry belongs to a study of cytomegalovirus exposure and HLA in healthy donors. Study as a whole: The early release's HLA-typed donors yielded roughly 85 million unique TCRs.

The PCR employed 60 Vbeta primers together with 13 Jbeta primers. Using immunoSEQ multiplex PCR, the repertoire was profiled, and TCRdb retains in-frame clones only, with some absent. The sample has about 160,000 clones; around 80% are singletons. The CDR3 sequence is 12 residues long. J was trimmed by 10 bases and V by 5 bases; bases with no gene match: 9. Per germline, CDR1 GTSNPN and CDR2 SVGIG (reference sequence). Sequenced sample: PBMCs. The TCR originated in a woman between 18 and 29 years old in good health and CMV-seronegative. The V and J genes are TRBV30 and TRBJ1-1; 8 nucleotides line up with TRBD1. The CDR3 DNA reads as TGTGCCTGGGACCGACAGGGGAGGAGAGCTTTCTTT. Its protein product is CAWDRQGRRAFF.